This TCR beta chain stems from a study of blood T cell repertoires in COVID-19. The germline V and J ends were trimmed by 8 bases and 5 bases, with 12 bases remaining between them. Germline lookup yields CDR1 GTSNPN and CDR2 SVGIG (reference sequence). The CDR3 runs to 11 residues. Each recovered donor of Cohort 3 presented with two negative PCRs, clearance, or symptom resolution. As processed by the authors: From reference gene primer amplification, estimates of nucleated cell counts were derived. The table came from immunoSEQ multiplex PCR; TCRdb's copy has only in-frame clones and leaves some out. V and J calls and clone size are as listed in that table; D and trimming were resolved from the DNA. The sample contains more than 250,000 clones, around nine tenths of which appear only once.

Specimen: PBMCs or T cells enriched from blood (not recorded which). This chain joins TRBV30 and TRBJ1-2; a weak D match, TRBD1 (6 bases). The receptor's source is a woman aged 18-29 years who had recovered from COVID-19. CDR3 in DNA: TGTGCCAGACAGGTGGGGTATGGCTACACCTTC. It codes for CARQVGYGYTF.